This TCR beta chain was identified in a study of T cells in localized non-small cell lung cancer. Only in-frame clones appear in the TCRdb table, and some are missing; sequencing was by immunoSEQ multiplex PCR. This repertoire shows about 52,000 clones, 80% to 90% found once; its top ten account for 15% to 20%. Per the germline V gene, CDR1 is MNHEY and CDR2 is SVGAGI. V gave up 7 bases and J gave up 7 bases, with 19 bases separating them. The length of the CDR3 is 14 residues. The material was peripheral blood, obtained before any cancer treatment. The V call is TRBV6-5, the J call TRBJ1-2; D possibly corresponds to TRBD1 (5 bases). This sequence originates from a male donor at least 60 years old with stage III squamous cell lung carcinoma. CDR3 in amino acids: CASTPRQLSSGYTF. CDR3 coding DNA: TGTGCCAGCACCCCTCGACAGTTATCTAGTGGCTACACCTTC.